The rows below give T cell receptor beta chains drawn from one sample of a study of blood T cell repertoires in COVID-19. The data were produced by immunoSEQ multiplex PCR, yet TCRdb's version contains in-frame clones alone and is incomplete. The data show around 100,000 clones, approximately 89% seen once. Specimen: peripheral blood. The receptors shown here come from a woman of 80 years or more in a cohort sampled during active COVID-19. Each CDR3 is given with its conserved first and last residue. D genes are given only for firm matches. Expanded clones are given a class, and other clones once, few, many or no size at all.

j_call v_call d_call clone_size cdr3_aa cdr3_nt
TRBJ1-4 TRBV7-9 TRBD1 few CASSTNRGQGFEKLFF TGTGCCAGCAGCACCAACAGGGGACAGGGATTTGAAAAACTGTTTTTT
TRBJ2-7 TRBV10-3 NA NA CAISESIRGYEQYF TGTGCCATCAGTGAGTCGATCAGGGGCTACGAGCAGTACTTC
TRBJ2-7 TRBV6-2/TRBV6-3 NA NA CASSWGTATHEQYF TGTGCCAGCAGTTGGGGGACTGCCACACACGAGCAGTACTTC
TRBJ2-1 TRBV27 TRBD1 NA CASSHDRGPDNEQFF TGTGCCAGCAGTCATGACAGGGGGCCCGACAATGAGCAGTTCTTC
TRBJ2-2 TRBV10-3 TRBD2 NA CAISPGLAGGPGTGELFF TGTGCCATTTCCCCGGGACTAGCGGGAGGGCCTGGTACCGGGGAGCTGTTTTTT
TRBJ2-6 TRBV7-3 NA NA CASSFRTVLGDGANVLTF TGTGCCAGCAGCTTCAGGACAGTGTTGGGGGACGGGGCCAACGTCCTGACTTTC
TRBJ1-5 TRBV27 TRBD1 NA CASSPQGSQPQHF TGTGCCAGCAGTCCACAGGGGAGCCAGCCCCAGCATTTT
TRBJ1-2 TRBV21-1 NA NA CASTIPGHLTKGGYTF TGTGCCAGCACCATCCCGGGACACCTCACTAAGGGAGGCTACACCTTC
TRBJ2-1 TRBV19 NA NA CASSNYSVNEQFF TGTGCCAGTAGTAACTACTCAGTCAATGAGCAGTTCTTC
TRBJ2-2 TRBV6-6 NA NA CASRSTGLLLFGELFF TGTGCCAGCAGAAGTACAGGATTACTCCTCTTCGGGGAGCTGTTTTTT
TRBJ2-1 TRBV6-1 NA NA CASSSGLLNEQFF TGTGCCAGCAGTTCAGGACTGCTGAATGAGCAGTTCTTC
TRBJ1-3 TRBV5-1 NA NA CASSVEGGNTIYF TGCGCCAGCAGCGTAGAGGGTGGAAACACCATATATTTT
TRBJ1-4 TRBV30 NA NA CAWSKGSNEKLFF TGTGCCTGGAGTAAGGGGTCTAATGAAAAACTGTTTTTT